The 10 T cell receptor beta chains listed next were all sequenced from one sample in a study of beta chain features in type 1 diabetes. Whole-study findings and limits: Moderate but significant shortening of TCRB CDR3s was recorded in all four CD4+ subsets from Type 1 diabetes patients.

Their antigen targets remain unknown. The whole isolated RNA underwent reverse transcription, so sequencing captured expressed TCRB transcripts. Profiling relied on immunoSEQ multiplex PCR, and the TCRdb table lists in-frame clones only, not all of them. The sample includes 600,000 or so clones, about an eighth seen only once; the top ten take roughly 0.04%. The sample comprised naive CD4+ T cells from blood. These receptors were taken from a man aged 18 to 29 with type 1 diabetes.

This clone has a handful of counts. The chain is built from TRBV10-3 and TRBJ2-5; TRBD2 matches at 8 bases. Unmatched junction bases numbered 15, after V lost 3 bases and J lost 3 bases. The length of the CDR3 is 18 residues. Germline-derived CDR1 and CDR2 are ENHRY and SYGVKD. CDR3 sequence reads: CAISETKILAGRKETQYF. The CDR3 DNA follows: TGTGCCATCAGTGAAACTAAAATATTAGCGGGAAGGAAAGAGACCCAGTACTTC.

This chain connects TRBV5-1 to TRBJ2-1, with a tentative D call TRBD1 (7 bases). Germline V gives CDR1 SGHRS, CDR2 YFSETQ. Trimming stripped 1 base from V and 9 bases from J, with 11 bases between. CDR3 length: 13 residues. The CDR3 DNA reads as TGCGCCAGCAGCTTGCAGGGGGACTCTGAGCAGTTCTTC. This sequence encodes CASSLQGDSEQFF.

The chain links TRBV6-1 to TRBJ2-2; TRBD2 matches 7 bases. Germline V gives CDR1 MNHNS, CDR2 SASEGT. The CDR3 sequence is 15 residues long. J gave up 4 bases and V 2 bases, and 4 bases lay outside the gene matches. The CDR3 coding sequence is TGTGCCAGCAGTGAACAGCGGGGCCCCACCGGGGAGCTGTTTTTT. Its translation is CASSEQRGPTGELFF.

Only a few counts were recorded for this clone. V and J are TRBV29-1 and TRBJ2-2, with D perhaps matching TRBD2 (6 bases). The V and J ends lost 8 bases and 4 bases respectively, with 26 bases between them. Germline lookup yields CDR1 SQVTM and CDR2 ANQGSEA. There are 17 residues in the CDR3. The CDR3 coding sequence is TGCAGCACCCCCCGGGGGAGTGGGGGTTGGGGCACCGGGGAGCTGTTTTTT. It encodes CSTPRGSGGWGTGELFF.

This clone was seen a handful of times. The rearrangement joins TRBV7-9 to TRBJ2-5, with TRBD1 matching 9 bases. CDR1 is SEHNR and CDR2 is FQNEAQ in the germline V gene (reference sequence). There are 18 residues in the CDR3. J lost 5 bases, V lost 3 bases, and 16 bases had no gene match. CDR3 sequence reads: CASSFLTGGGAGRETQYF. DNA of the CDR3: TGTGCCAGCAGCTTCCTCACAGGGGGCGGGGCAGGCAGGGAGACCCAGTACTTC.

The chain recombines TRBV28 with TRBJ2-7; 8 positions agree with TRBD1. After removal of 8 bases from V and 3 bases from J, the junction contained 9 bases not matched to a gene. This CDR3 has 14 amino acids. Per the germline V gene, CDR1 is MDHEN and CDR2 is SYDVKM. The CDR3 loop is CASLPGQAFYEQYF. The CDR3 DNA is TGTGCCAGCCTTCCGGGACAGGCATTCTACGAGCAGTACTTC.

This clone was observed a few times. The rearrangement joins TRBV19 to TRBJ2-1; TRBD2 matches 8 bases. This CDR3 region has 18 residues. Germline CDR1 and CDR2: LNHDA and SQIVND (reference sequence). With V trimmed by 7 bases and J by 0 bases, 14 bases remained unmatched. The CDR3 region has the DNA TGTGCCAGTACCCGGGGGGGGAACAGGAGAGACTCCTACAATGAGCAGTTCTTC. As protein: CASTRGGNRRDSYNEQFF. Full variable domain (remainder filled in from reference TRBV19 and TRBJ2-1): DGGITQSPKYLFRKEGQNVTLSCEQNLNHDAMYWYRQDPGQGLRLIYYSQIVNDFQKGDIAEGYSVSREKKESFPLTVTSAQKNPTAFYLCASTRGGNRRDSYNEQFFGPGTRLTVL.

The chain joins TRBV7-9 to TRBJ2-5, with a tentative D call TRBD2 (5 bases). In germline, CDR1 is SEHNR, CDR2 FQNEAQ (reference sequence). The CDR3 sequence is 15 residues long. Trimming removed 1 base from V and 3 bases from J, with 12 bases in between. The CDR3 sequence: CASSLGEGIEETQYF. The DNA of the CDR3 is TGTGCCAGCAGCTTAGGTGAGGGTATCGAAGAGACCCAGTACTTC.

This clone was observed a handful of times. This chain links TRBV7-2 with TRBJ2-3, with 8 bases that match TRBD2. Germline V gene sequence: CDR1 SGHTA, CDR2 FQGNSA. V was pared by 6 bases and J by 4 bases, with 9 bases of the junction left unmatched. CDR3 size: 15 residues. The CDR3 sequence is CASRPTGTSADTQYF. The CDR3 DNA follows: TGTGCCAGCAGACCTACCGGGACTAGTGCAGATACGCAGTATTTT.

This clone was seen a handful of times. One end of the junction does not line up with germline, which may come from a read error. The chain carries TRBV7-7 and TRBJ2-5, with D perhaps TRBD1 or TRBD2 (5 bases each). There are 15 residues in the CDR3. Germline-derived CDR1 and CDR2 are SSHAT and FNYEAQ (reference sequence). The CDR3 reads CASSPSGPGGETQYF. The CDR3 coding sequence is TGTGCTAGCAGCCCCTCGGGGCCTGGTGGAGAGACCCAGTACTTC.